The 7 T cell receptor beta chains below were found in one sample sequenced in a study of human T cells and chemical hapten exposure (dated by TCRdb to the early 2020s). The protocol used for the library was RACE. The instrument given in TCRdb is NextSeq 500. TCRdb reprocessed the public reads (quality trimming at Q25 with fastp, clone calling with MiXCR) and kept in-frame beta chains. Under each unique CDR3 protein, matching rows form one entry showing the most common genes and DNA. Recorded for this sample are about 57,000 distinct CDR3 sequences; roughly a tenth of them occurred a single time. The top ten clones comprise 10% to 15% of the sample. The time point label of this sample denotes: patch test 1, 2 weeks after DPC sensitization. In light of the paper, this sample's treatment or condition label describes: therapeutic diphenylcyclopropenone sensitization with weekly scalp DPC. Sequencing used whole blood, obtained in connection with sensitization to the hapten diphenylcyclopropenone (DPC). These receptors originate from a woman between 35 and 50 years old with alopecia areata. Some clones in this sample may be carry-over from other donors' samples.

There are many counts of this clonotype. DNA for the CDR3: TGCAGTGCTAGAGCCGGGACAGGACTCTCCTACGAGCAGTACTTC. As protein: CSARAGTGLSYEQYF. The V and J genes are TRBV20-1 and TRBJ2-7; 8 bases line up with TRBD1. Germline loops: CDR1 DFQATT, CDR2 SNEGSKA (reference sequence). CDR3 length: 15 amino acids. V lost 1 base and J lost 0; bases outside the gene matches: 5.

This clonotype occurred once. This may be a read error: a much more frequent sequence differs by one nucleotide. The conserved final phenylalanine or tryptophan is absent from the CDR3, which likely points to a read error. This chain links TRBV4-1 with TRBJ1-1, with a weak D call TRBD1 (6 bases). The CDR3 spans 16 residues. V was pared by 4 bases and J by 7 bases, with 22 bases between. Looked up from germline, CDR1 is MGHRA and CDR2 is YSYEKL. In DNA, the CDR3 is TGCGCCAGCAGCCCCTCTAGCGGCTACAGGGCCTTTGAAGCTTTCTTG. It yields the protein CASSPSSGYRAFEAFL.

This clonotype was observed a few times. The chain uses TRBV5-5 and TRBJ2-3; D may correspond to TRBD1 or TRBD2 (5 bases each). Germline lookup yields CDR1 SGHKS and CDR2 YYEKEE (reference sequence). V lost 4 bases to trimming and J lost 3 bases, with 15 bases between them. The CDR3 is made up of 15 amino acids. The CDR3 is CASSPRGPWTDTQYF. As DNA, the CDR3 is TGTGCCAGCAGCCCTCGGGGCCCCTGGACAGATACGCAGTATTTT.

This clonotype was detected only once. The chain couples TRBV28 to TRBJ2-2; tentative D call: TRBD1 (6 bases). Trimming pared 10 bases from V and 7 bases from J, leaving 22 bases between. Germline V gene lookup returns CDR1 MDHEN and CDR2 SYDVKM. CDR3 length: 15 residues. The CDR3 sequence: CATRRQVVVSGELFF. The CDR3 region has the DNA TGTGCCACCCGGCGACAGGTTGTGGTGAGCGGGGAGCTGTTTTTT.

The gene calls are TRBV25-1 and TRBJ2-3; 9 nucleotides line up with TRBD2. The germline gives CDR1 MGHDK, CDR2 SYGVNS. The V segment lost 5 bases and the J segment 5 bases; nucleotides outside the gene matches: 8. The CDR3 consists of 15 residues. CDR3 amino acids: CASSFGGGAIDTQYF. CDR3 in DNA: TGTGCCAGCAGTTTTGGCGGGGGGGCGATAGATACGCAGTATTTT.

This clonotype was recorded at least ten times. The rearrangement uses TRBV6-1 and TRBJ2-1; 10 bases are a match to TRBD2. CDR3 length equals 16 residues. Trimming removed 2 bases from V and 8 bases from J; junction bases left unmatched: 9. The germline V gene has CDR1 MNHNS and CDR2 SASEGT. Here the CDR3 reads CASSELSGGALDEQFF. In DNA, the CDR3 is TGTGCCAGCAGTGAACTAAGCGGGGGGGCCCTGGATGAGCAGTTCTTC.

The chain uses TRBV14 and TRBJ1-1; 8 positions agree with TRBD1. Trimming cost V 4 bases and J 4 bases; bases outside gene matches: 5. Per the germline V gene, CDR1 is SGHDN and CDR2 is FVKESK. This CDR3 is 14 amino acids long. CDR3 amino acids: CASSRATGATEAFF. CDR3 sequence (DNA): TGTGCCAGCAGCCGAGCGACAGGGGCCACTGAAGCTTTCTTT.